Listed below are T cell receptor beta chains from one sample, sequenced in a study of beta chain features in type 1 diabetes. The repertoire was sequenced with immunoSEQ multiplex PCR; TCRdb's copy has only in-frame clones and lacks some. The table lists roughly 140,000 clones, over 8.5% of them singletons, with roughly 2% in the top ten. The sample consisted of central memory CD4+ T cells from blood. The source is a man younger than 35 in good health. CDR3s include the opening cysteine and the closing phenylalanine or tryptophan. The D gene is left open where the match is weak. Only some rows state a clone size, as once, few, many or a class for expanded clones.

j_gene,v_gene,len,d_gene,abundance,CDR3nt,CDR3aa
TRBJ2-3,TRBV19,15,.,.,TGTGCCAGTAGTATTGGGCAGCCAGGTACCGATACGCAGTATTTT,CASSIGQPGTDTQYF
TRBJ2-7,TRBV6-5,14,TRBD2,few,TGTGCCAGCAGTTCTGGCGGGGGGTCCTACGAGCAGTACTTC,CASSSGGGSYEQYF
TRBJ2-1,TRBV10-3,16,TRBD1,few,TGTGCCAGCAGTGCACAAGGGACAGGCTCCTACAATGAGCAGTTCTTC,CASSAQGTGSYNEQFF
TRBJ1-6,TRBV7-3,16,TRBD1,.,TGTGCCAGCAGCTTAATGGGACAGGGGGCAGGTTCACCCCTCCACTTT,CASSLMGQGAGSPLHF
TRBJ2-2,TRBV7-3,17,TRBD2,few,TGTGCCAGCAGCTTAACGGCTTCTAGCGGGAACACCGGGGAGCTGTTTTTT,CASSLTASSGNTGELFF
TRBJ2-5,TRBV7-2,14,TRBD1,many,TGTGCCAGCAGCTCACGGACAGGGGAAGAGACCCAGTACTTC,CASSSRTGEETQYF
TRBJ1-4,TRBV25-1,14,.,.,TGTGCCAGCAGTGAACATGGGGGGTATGAAAAACTGTTTTTT,CASSEHGGYEKLFF
TRBJ2-3,TRBV7-9,13,.,few,TGTGCCAGCAGCCTCCCGGAGACAGATACGCAGTATTTT,CASSLPETDTQYF
TRBJ2-7,TRBV20-1,11,.,few,TGCAGTGCTAGCAGGGGAGGCGAGCAGTACTTC,CSASRGGEQYF
TRBJ1-3,TRBV5-4,16,TRBD1,many,TGTGCCAGCAGCTCGGGAGGACAGGGGATCGGAAACACCATATATTTT,CASSSGGQGIGNTIYF
TRBJ1-3,TRBV7-9,15,.,.,TGTGCCAGCAGCTTAACACAGGGTCCTGGAAACACCATATATTTT,CASSLTQGPGNTIYF
TRBJ2-7,TRBV7-9,15,.,.,TGTGCCAGCAGCCTGGGACGGAGAAGCTCCTACGAGCAGTACTTC,CASSLGRRSSYEQYF
TRBJ2-1,TRBV5-4,15,TRBD2,few,TGTGCCAGCTTCGCGTATGGATGGCGGGAGAATGAGCAGTTCTTC,CASFAYGWRENEQFF
TRBJ1-4,TRBV10-3,15,TRBD1,.,TGTGCCATCAGTGAGTCGGGGACAGGGAAAGGAAAACTGTTTTTT,CAISESGTGKGKLFF
TRBJ2-2,TRBV5-1,15,.,few,TGCGCCAGCAGCTTGATGGGGACAAACACCGGGGAGCTGTTTTTT,CASSLMGTNTGELFF
TRBJ2-5,TRBV27,13,.,.,TGTGCCAGCAGTTTGCCATACTCAGAGACCCAGTACTTC,CASSLPYSETQYF
TRBJ1-1,TRBV30,13,.,few,TGTGCCTGGAGGGAGGACGGGAACACTGAAGCTTTCTTT,CAWREDGNTEAFF
TRBJ2-3,TRBV29-1,11,.,few,TGCAGCGGGGCCACCACAGATACGCAGTATTTT,CSGATTDTQYF
TRBJ2-3,TRBV7-2,15,TRBD1,few,TGTGCCAGCAGCTTAGGACAGGGTCTTACAGATACGCAGTATTTT,CASSLGQGLTDTQYF
TRBJ2-3,TRBV2,16,TRBD2,.,TGTGCCAGCAGTGAAGGACTAGCGGGAGGCACAGATACGCAGTATTTT,CASSEGLAGGTDTQYF
TRBJ2-3,TRBV5-6,16,TRBD2,.,TGTGCCAGCAGCTTGGGTCCGGGACTAGCGGGCTATACGCAGTATTTT,CASSLGPGLAGYTQYF
TRBJ2-1,TRBV27,16,TRBD2,.,TGTGCCAGCAGTGTCACTAGCGGGAGGGGAATGAATGAGCAGTTCTTC,CASSVTSGRGMNEQFF
TRBJ2-7,TRBV18,15,TRBD1,few,TGTGCCAGCTCACCGAGAGGGGGCTTTTCCTACGAGCAGTACTTC,CASSPRGGFSYEQYF
TRBJ1-1,TRBV7-2,14,TRBD1,.,TGTGCCAGCAGCTCCAACAGGGGTAGGCCTGAAGCTTTCTTT,CASSSNRGRPEAFF
TRBJ2-2,TRBV9,15,.,few,TGTGCCAGCAGCGTGGACCACACTGTTGACGGGGAGCTGTTTTTT,CASSVDHTVDGELFF
TRBJ2-7,TRBV6-5,15,TRBD1,.,TGTGCCAGCAGTTACTCCGGAAGGGGGCTGGGTGAGCAGTACTTC,CASSYSGRGLGEQYF
TRBJ2-3,TRBV6-5,15,.,.,TGTGCCAGCAGTTACAGGCGGACTGGAACAGATACGCAGTATTTT,CASSYRRTGTDTQYF
TRBJ2-6,TRBV4-1,16,.,.,TGCGCCAGCAGCCAAGACTTGAGGTCTGGGGCCAACGTCCTGACTTTC,CASSQDLRSGANVLTF